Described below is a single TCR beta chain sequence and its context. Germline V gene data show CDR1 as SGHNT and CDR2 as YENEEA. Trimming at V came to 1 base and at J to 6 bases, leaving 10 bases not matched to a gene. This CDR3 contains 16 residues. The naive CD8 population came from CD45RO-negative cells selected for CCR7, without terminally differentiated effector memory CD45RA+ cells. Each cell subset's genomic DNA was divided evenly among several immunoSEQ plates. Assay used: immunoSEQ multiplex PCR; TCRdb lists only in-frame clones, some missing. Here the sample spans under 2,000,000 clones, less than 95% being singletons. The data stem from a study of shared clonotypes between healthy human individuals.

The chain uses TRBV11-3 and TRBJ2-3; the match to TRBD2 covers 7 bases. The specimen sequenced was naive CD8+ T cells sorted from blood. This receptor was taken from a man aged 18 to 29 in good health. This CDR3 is CASSLGRGSGGDTQYF. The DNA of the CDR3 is TGTGCCAGCAGCTTAGGGCGGGGGTCTGGCGGCGATACGCAGTATTTT.